This passage covers 9 T cell receptor beta chains from one sample sequenced in a study of Ad26.COV2.S vaccination and SARS-CoV-2 variants. Stated treatment: around 19 received Ad26.COV2.S at low or high dose, single or two shots; about 5 received placebo; per-sample allocation not given. Samples were taken on day 63 after the first vaccine or placebo injection. The table came from immunoSEQ multiplex PCR; TCRdb's copy has only in-frame clones and leaves some out. Among some 290,000 clones listed, 85% were seen once. This sample comprised peripheral blood, obtained in a trial of Ad26.COV2.S vaccine versus placebo. The receptors come from a person between 18 and 65 years old who received the Ad26.COV2.S COVID-19 vaccine or a placebo.

The J gene is TRBJ2-7, the V gene TRBV29-1; D may correspond to TRBD1 or TRBD2 (5 bases each). V dropped 4 bases and J dropped 3 bases, with 16 bases sitting between them. The CDR3 is made up of 14 amino acids. Germline V gene data show CDR1 as SQVTM and CDR2 as ANQGSEA. The DNA for the CDR3 is TGCAGCGTTGGAGACCGGGACCCTTACTACGAGCAGTACTTC. As protein: CSVGDRDPYYEQYF.

V usage is TRBV19 and J usage is TRBJ2-1; 7 nucleotides match TRBD2. CDR1 LNHDA and CDR2 SQIVND come from the germline V gene (reference sequence). V gave up 4 bases and J gave up 4 bases; unmatched junction bases: 4. The CDR3 is made up of 14 amino acids. CDR3 sequence: CASSRGGSYNEQFF. CDR3 DNA: TGTGCCAGTAGTAGGGGGGGTTCATACAATGAGCAGTTCTTC.

In its sample, this clone was seen once. The J gene is TRBJ2-5, the V gene TRBV6-5; D gene uncertain. Germline CDR1 is MNHEY and CDR2 is SVGAGI. This CDR3 comprises 15 residues. V lost 2 bases and J 5 bases, leaving 15 bases between the germline ends. Here the CDR3 DNA reads TGTGCCAGCAGTTACGGGTCCGGGTTGGTGGAGACCCAGTACTTC. Translating it yields CASSYGSGLVETQYF.

This chain joins TRBV2 and TRBJ1-2; perhaps TRBD1 as D (5 bases). This CDR3 contains 18 residues. Trimming took off 6 bases at V and 4 bases at J, with 27 bases between the two ends. Germline CDR1 and CDR2: SNHLY and FYNNEI. The CDR3 is CASRTLKILGQSIYGYTF. CDR3 DNA: TGTGCCAGCAGAACCCTTAAGATCCTAGGACAATCCATCTATGGCTACACCTTC.

The chain carries TRBV29-1 and TRBJ2-3, with D possibly matching TRBD2 (6 bases). Germline lookup yields CDR1 SQVTM and CDR2 ANQGSEA. The CDR3 extends over 15 amino acids. Trimming stripped 3 bases from V and 2 bases from J, with 15 bases between. Here the CDR3 reads CSVDRRGGVTDTQYF. The DNA of the CDR3 is TGCAGCGTTGATCGGCGGGGCGGTGTCACAGATACGCAGTATTTT.

The gene calls are TRBV5-5 and TRBJ2-3; the D is unclear. The germline V and J ends were trimmed by 2 bases and 2 bases, with 12 bases remaining between them. This CDR3 has 15 amino acids. Germline V gives CDR1 SGHKS, CDR2 YYEKEE (reference sequence). CDR3 sequence (DNA): TGTGCCAGCAGCTTAGGTTGGAGCTACACAGATACGCAGTATTTT. This codes for CASSLGWSYTDTQYF.

This clone was observed a few times. V and J are TRBV2 and TRBJ1-5; no clear D. CDR3 size: 16 residues. Looked up from germline, CDR1 is SNHLY and CDR2 is FYNNEI. The V and J ends lost 6 bases and 4 bases respectively, with 19 bases between them. The chain's CDR3 is CASRPPGRGGNQPQHF. In DNA, the CDR3 is TGTGCCAGCAGACCACCGGGCCGAGGAGGGAATCAGCCCCAGCATTTT.

V usage is TRBV10-2 and J usage is TRBJ1-5; unclear D gene. Germline CDR1 reads WSHSY; CDR2 reads SAAADI. With 5 bases removed from V and 2 bases from J, the gap between germline ends came to 7 bases. This CDR3 is built from 13 residues. The CDR3 DNA follows: TGCGCCAGCAGTACTGGGGGCAATCAGCCCCAGCATTTT. Protein sequence: CASSTGGNQPQHF.

This sequence joins TRBV9 and TRBJ1-2; weak D call: TRBD1 (6 bases). Germline V gene sequence: CDR1 SGDLS, CDR2 YYNGEE. This CDR3 has 14 residues. Trimming stripped 1 base from V and 6 bases from J, with 13 bases between. CDR3 coding DNA: TGTGCCAGCAGCGTATCCTGGGGGGGCGATGGCTACACCTTC. Translated: CASSVSWGGDGYTF.